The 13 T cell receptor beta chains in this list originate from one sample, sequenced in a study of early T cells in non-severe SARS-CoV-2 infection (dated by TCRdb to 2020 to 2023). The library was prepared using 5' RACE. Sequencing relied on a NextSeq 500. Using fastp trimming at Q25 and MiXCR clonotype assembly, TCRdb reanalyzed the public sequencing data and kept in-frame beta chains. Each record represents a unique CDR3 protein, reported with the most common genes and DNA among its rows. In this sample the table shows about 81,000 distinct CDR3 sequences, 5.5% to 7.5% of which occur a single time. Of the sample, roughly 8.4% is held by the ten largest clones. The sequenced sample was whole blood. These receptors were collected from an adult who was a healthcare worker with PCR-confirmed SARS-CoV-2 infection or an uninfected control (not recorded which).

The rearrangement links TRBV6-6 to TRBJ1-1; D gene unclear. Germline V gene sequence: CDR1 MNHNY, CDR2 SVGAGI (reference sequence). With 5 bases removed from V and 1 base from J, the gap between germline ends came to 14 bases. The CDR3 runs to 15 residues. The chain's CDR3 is CASSTRRGSNTEAFF. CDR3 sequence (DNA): TGTGCCAGCAGTACACGACGGGGATCGAACACTGAAGCTTTCTTT.

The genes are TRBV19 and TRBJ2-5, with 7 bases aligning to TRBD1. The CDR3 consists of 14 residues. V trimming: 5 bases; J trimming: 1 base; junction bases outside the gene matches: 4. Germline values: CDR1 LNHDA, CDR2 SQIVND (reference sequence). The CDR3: CASSLGQAQETQYF. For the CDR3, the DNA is TGTGCCAGTAGTCTTGGACAGGCCCAAGAGACCCAGTACTTC. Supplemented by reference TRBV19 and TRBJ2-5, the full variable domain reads DGGITQSPKYLFRKEGQNVTLSCEQNLNHDAMYWYRQDPGQGLRLIYYSQIVNDFQKGDIAEGYSVSREKKESFPLTVTSAQKNPTAFYLCASSLGQAQETQYFGPGTRLLVL.

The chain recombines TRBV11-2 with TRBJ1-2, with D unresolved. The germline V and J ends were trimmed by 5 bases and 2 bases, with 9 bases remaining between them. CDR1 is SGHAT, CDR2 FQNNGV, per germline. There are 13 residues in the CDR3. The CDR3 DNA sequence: TGTGCCAGCAGCCCAGCCTCCAACTATGGCTACACCTTC. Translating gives CASSPASNYGYTF.

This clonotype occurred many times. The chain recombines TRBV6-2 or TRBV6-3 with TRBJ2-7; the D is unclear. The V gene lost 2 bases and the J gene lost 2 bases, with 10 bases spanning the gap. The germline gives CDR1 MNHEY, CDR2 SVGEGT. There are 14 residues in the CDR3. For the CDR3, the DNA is TGTGCCAGCAGTTACGGTGGGGTCACCTACGAGCAGTACTTC. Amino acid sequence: CASSYGGVTYEQYF.

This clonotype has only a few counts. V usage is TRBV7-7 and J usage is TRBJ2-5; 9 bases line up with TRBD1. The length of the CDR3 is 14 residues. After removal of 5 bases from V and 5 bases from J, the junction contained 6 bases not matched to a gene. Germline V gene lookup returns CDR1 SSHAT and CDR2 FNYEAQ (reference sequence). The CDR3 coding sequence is TGTGCCAGCAGCCTGGGACAGGGCGTCGAGACCCAGTACTTC. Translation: CASSLGQGVETQYF.

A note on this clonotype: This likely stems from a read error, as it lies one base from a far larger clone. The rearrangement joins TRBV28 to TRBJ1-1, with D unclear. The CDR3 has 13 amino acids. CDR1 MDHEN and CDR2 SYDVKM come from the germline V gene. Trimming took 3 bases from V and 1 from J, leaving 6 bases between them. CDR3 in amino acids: CASSFGRNTEAFF. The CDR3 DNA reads TGTGCCAGCAGTTTCGGCAGGAACACTGAAGCTTTCTTT. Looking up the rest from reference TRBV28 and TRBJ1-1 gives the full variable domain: DVKVTQSSRYLVKRTGEKVFLECVQDMDHENMFWYRQDPGLGLRLIYFSYDVKMKEKGDIPEGYSVSREKKERFSLILESASTNQTSMYLCASSFGRNTEAFFGQGTRLTVV.

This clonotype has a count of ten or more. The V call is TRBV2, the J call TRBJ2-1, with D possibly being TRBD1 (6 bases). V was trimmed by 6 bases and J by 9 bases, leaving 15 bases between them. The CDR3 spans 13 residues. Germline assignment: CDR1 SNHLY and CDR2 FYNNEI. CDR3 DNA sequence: TGTGCCAGCAGGAAGGGGGAATCGGGTGAGCAGTTCTTC. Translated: CASRKGESGEQFF.

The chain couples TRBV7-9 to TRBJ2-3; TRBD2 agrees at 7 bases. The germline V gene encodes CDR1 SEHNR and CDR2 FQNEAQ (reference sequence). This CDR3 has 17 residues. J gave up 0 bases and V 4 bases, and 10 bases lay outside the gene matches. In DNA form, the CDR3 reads TGTGCCAGCAGCTCGCCCACTAGCGTCGGAAGCACAGATACGCAGTATTTT. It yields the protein CASSSPTSVGSTDTQYF. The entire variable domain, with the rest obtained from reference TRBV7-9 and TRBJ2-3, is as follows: DTGVSQNPRHKITKRGQNVTFRCDPISEHNRLYWYRQTLGQGPEFLTYFQNEAQLEKSRLLSDRFSAERPKGSFSTLEIQRTEQGDSAMYLCASSSPTSVGSTDTQYFGPGTRLTVL.

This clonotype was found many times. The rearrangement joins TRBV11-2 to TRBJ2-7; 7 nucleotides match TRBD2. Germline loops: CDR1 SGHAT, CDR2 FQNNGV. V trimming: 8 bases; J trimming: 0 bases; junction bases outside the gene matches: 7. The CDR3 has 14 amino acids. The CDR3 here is CASRLWEGSYEQYF. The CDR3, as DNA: TGTGCCAGCCGCCTTTGGGAGGGCTCCTACGAGCAGTACTTC. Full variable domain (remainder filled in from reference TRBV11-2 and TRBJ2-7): EAGVAQSPRYKIIEKRQSVAFWCNPISGHATLYWYQQILGQGPKLLIQFQNNGVVDDSQLPKDRFSAERLKGVDSTLKIQPAKLEDSAVYLCASRLWEGSYEQYFGPGTRLTVT.

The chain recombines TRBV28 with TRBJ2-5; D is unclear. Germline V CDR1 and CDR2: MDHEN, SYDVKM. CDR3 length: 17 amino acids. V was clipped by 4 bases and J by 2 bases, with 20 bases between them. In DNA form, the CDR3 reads TGTGCCAGCAGTTATCGCCCACTTTCAGGCTTTCAAGAGACCCAGTACTTC. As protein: CASSYRPLSGFQETQYF.

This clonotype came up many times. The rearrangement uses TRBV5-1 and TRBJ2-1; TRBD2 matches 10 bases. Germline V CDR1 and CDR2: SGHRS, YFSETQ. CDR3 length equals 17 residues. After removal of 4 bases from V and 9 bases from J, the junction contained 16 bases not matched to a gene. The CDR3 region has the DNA TGCGCCAGCAGCCCCTCCCTGAGCGGGAGGGGCCGGAGTGAGCAGTTCTTC. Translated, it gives CASSPSLSGRGRSEQFF.

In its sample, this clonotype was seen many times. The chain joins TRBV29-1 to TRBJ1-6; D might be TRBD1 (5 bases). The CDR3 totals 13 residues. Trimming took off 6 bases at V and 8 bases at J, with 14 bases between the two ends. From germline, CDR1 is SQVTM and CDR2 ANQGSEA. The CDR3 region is CSVQGYRDSPLHF. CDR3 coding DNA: TGCAGCGTCCAGGGATATCGGGATTCACCCCTCCACTTT.

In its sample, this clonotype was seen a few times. The DNA for the CDR3 is TGTGCCAGCAGCTTGGGCGGGACTAGACTCTACGAGCAGTACTTC. Its protein is CASSLGGTRLYEQYF. V is TRBV5-4 and J is TRBJ2-7; TRBD2 matches 8 bases. The CDR3 covers 15 residues. The V and J ends lost 0 bases and 3 bases, in that order; junction bases with no gene match: 5. The germline V gene has CDR1 SGHNT and CDR2 YYREEE (reference sequence).